The sequence of this T cell receptor (beta chain) was determined in a study of shared clonotypes between healthy human individuals. Trimming took 7 bases from V and 1 from J; bases not matched to a gene: 6. This CDR3 comprises 13 residues. Germline-derived CDR1 and CDR2 are SQVTM and ANQGSEA. Template amounts of 250 to 350 ng DNA, tens of thousands of T cell genomes, were employed in unsorted PBMC replicate PCRs. Profiling relied on immunoSEQ multiplex PCR, and the TCRdb table lists in-frame clones only, not all of them. Altogether about 460,000 clones are present, over 60% being singletons, with the ten largest covering about 12%.

The chain carries TRBV29-1 and TRBJ2-7, with 8 bases matching TRBD1. The sample taken for sequencing was PBMCs. The sequence was obtained from a woman aged 40 to 50 in good health. Some clones in this sample may be carry-over from other donors' samples. This chain's CDR3 is CSALDRESYEQYF. The CDR3 nucleotides are TGCAGCGCACTGGACAGGGAGTCCTACGAGCAGTACTTC.